The clone carrying this T cell receptor beta chain appeared once. Its antigen is unidentified. This sample stems from a study of cytomegalovirus exposure and HLA in healthy donors. Study-level background: The 120 validation repertoires matched the 666 first-cohort repertoires in platform, a later analysis reported.

Using immunoSEQ multiplex PCR, the repertoire was profiled, and TCRdb retains in-frame clones only, with some absent. The sample has approximately 160,000 clones; around 85% are singletons. Study-wide findings and caveats: The study flagged some 180 TCR beta chains as cytomegalovirus-associated.

CDR1 and CDR2 (germline): LNHDA, SQIVND (reference sequence). V was cut by 7 bases and J by 1 base, with 8 bases left in between. This CDR3 is 13 amino acids long. This sequence was found in a man between 25 and 39 years old in good health and CMV-seropositive. The source material was PBMCs. This chain links TRBV19 with TRBJ1-5; D is unclear. The CDR3 reads CASTQASNQPQHF. DNA of the CDR3: TGTGCCAGTACGCAAGCCAGCAATCAGCCCCAGCATTTT.